This T cell receptor beta chain was captured in a study of shared clonotypes between healthy human individuals. Losses at the gene ends were 6 bases for V and 5 bases for J; bases not matched to a gene: 6. The germline V gene encodes CDR1 MNHNS and CDR2 SASEGT. There are 15 residues in the CDR3. Here immunoSEQ multiplex PCR was the method, and the copy in TCRdb shows in-frame clones only, minus some. The sample has around 440,000 clones, more than 70% seen once. Ten or more counts support this clone. This receptor was identified in a woman between 35 and 50 years old in good health. Some clones in this sample may be carry-over from other donors' samples. The rearrangement uses TRBV6-1 and TRBJ2-1; 11 nucleotides align to TRBD2. The sequenced material came from PBMCs. The CDR3 DNA reads as TGTGCCAGCAGCCTACTAGCGGGAGTAAACAATGAGCAGTTCTTC. Translated: CASSLLAGVNNEQFF.